A single sample gave rise to the 24 T cell receptor beta chains below, sequenced in a study of T cell responses to AZD1222 COVID-19 vaccine. This table comes from immunoSEQ multiplex PCR, and its TCRdb copy is limited to in-frame clones, with some not included. There are roughly 150,000 clones in the sample; 80% to 90% occur only once, and roughly 9.7% lies in the top ten. The source was peripheral blood, collected 28 days after the second AZD1222 dose. The origin of the receptors is an adult who received the AZD1222 COVID-19 vaccine.

This chain uses TRBV18 with TRBJ2-1; the D is unclear. Germline V CDR1 and CDR2: KGHSH, LQKENI. The V and J ends lost 4 bases and 0 bases respectively, with 10 bases between them. There are 15 residues in the CDR3. The CDR3 here is CASSLALSSYNEQFF. Written as DNA, the CDR3 is TGTGCCAGCTCACTTGCTCTAAGCTCCTACAATGAGCAGTTCTTC. Variable domain in full (rest from reference TRBV18 and TRBJ2-1): NAGVMQNPRHLVRRRGQEARLRCSPMKGHSHVYWYRQLPEEGLKFMVYLQKENIIDESGMPKERFSAEFPKEGPSILRIQQVVRGDSAAYFCASSLALSSYNEQFFGPGTRLTVL.

This chain connects TRBV23-1 to TRBJ2-1; D is unresolved. TRBV23-1 is treated as an ORF (open reading frame) with a function not yet certain. The V end was cut by 11 bases, the J end by 1 base, with 12 bases between. This CDR3 comprises 13 residues. CDR3 in amino acids: CALVRKSYNEQFF. The CDR3 nucleotides read TGCGCCCTCGTTCGTAAGTCCTACAATGAGCAGTTCTTC.

The V and J genes are TRBV15 and TRBJ1-3; D gene uncertain. Between the trimmed V and J ends, which lost 1 base and 0 bases, there was a span of 7 bases. Germline V gene sequence: CDR1 LNHNV, CDR2 YYDKDF (reference sequence). The CDR3 sequence is 15 residues long. CDR3 amino acids: CATSRGTNSGNTIYF. The CDR3 nucleotides read TGTGCCACCAGCAGAGGGACTAACTCTGGAAACACCATATATTTT.

The gene calls are TRBV5-4 and TRBJ2-5, with TRBD1 matching over 8 bases. Germline CDR1 reads SGHNT; CDR2 reads YYREEE (reference sequence). This CDR3 spans 14 amino acids. V gave up 2 bases and J gave up 5 bases; unmatched junction bases: 5. The chain's CDR3 is CASSFQGAGETQYF. In nucleotides, the CDR3 is TGTGCCAGCAGCTTCCAGGGGGCGGGTGAGACCCAGTACTTC.

The chain employs TRBV27 and TRBJ1-6; TRBD1 might be the D (6 bases). The CDR3 is 14 amino acids. V was cut by 4 bases and J by 9 bases, with 13 bases left in between. Germline CDR1 reads MNHEY; CDR2 reads SMNVEV (reference sequence). DNA of the CDR3: TGTGCCAGCAGTTCAGGGGATCGTCCTTCACCCCTCCACTTT. Amino acids: CASSSGDRPSPLHF.

The rearrangement links TRBV7-2 to TRBJ2-3; D may be TRBD2 (5 bases). Trimming removed 7 bases at V and 0 bases at J, with 14 bases between. The CDR3 consists of 15 residues. Germline values: CDR1 SGHTA, CDR2 FQGNSA. The chain's CDR3 is CASKPSGGSTDTQYF. The DNA for the CDR3 is TGTGCCAGCAAACCGTCGGGCGGGAGCACAGATACGCAGTATTTT.

The chain carries TRBV6-2 or TRBV6-3 and TRBJ1-5, with D possibly TRBD1 on 5 matching bases. V was cut by 0 bases and J by 0 bases, with 6 bases left in between. The CDR3 covers 15 residues. From germline, CDR1 is MNHEY and CDR2 SVGEGT. In nucleotides, the CDR3 is TGTGCCAGCAGTTACTCGGGGGTTAGCAATCAGCCCCAGCATTTT. Translating gives CASSYSGVSNQPQHF.

This chain joins TRBV20-1 and TRBJ2-7; D perhaps matches TRBD2 (6 bases). The CDR3 length is 10 residues. V lost 6 bases to trimming and J lost 4 bases, with 7 bases between them. CDR1 is DFQATT and CDR2 is SNEGSKA in the germline V gene (reference sequence). DNA of the CDR3: TGCAGTGCGGGGAGGTACGAGCAGTACTTC. Amino acids: CSAGRYEQYF.

The chain uses TRBV18 and TRBJ1-4; no clear D. V was trimmed by 1 base and J by 8 bases, leaving 5 bases between them. The CDR3 is made up of 12 amino acids. Germline CDR1 reads KGHSH; CDR2 reads LQKENI. The CDR3 DNA reads as TGTGCCAGCTCACCACGGTTGGAAAAACTGTTTTTT. Translation gives CASSPRLEKLFF.

This chain links TRBV27 with TRBJ1-6, with 8 bases fitting TRBD1. This CDR3 region has 16 residues. Trimming removed 4 bases from V and 7 bases from J; junction bases left unmatched: 9. Germline assignment: CDR1 MNHEY and CDR2 SMNVEV (reference sequence). CDR3 sequence: CASSSLIGQGNSPLHF. The CDR3 DNA follows: TGTGCCAGCAGTTCCCTCATCGGACAGGGAAATTCACCCCTCCACTTT.

The genes are TRBV18 and TRBJ2-7, with 11 bases identical to TRBD2. This CDR3 is 14 amino acids long. Germline values: CDR1 KGHSH, CDR2 LQKENI. Trimming removed 6 bases from V and 7 bases from J; junction bases left unmatched: 8. The CDR3 nucleotides are TGTGCCAGCTCGCCCACTAGCGGGAGTAGAGAGCAGTACTTC. Its protein product is CASSPTSGSREQYF.

The chain recombines TRBV11-2 with TRBJ2-3, with 11 bases identical to TRBD2. The CDR3 is 15 residues long. Germline lookup yields CDR1 SGHAT and CDR2 FQNNGV. V gave up 2 bases and J gave up 3 bases; unmatched junction bases: 1. The CDR3 coding sequence is TGTGCCAGCAGCTTAACTAGCGGGAGAACAGATACGCAGTATTTT. This gives the protein CASSLTSGRTDTQYF. Supplemented by reference TRBV11-2 and TRBJ2-3, the full variable domain reads EAGVAQSPRYKIIEKRQSVAFWCNPISGHATLYWYQQILGQGPKLLIQFQNNGVVDDSQLPKDRFSAERLKGVDSTLKIQPAKLEDSAVYLCASSLTSGRTDTQYFGPGTRLTVL.

The chain uses TRBV2 and TRBJ2-7; the match to TRBD1 covers 7 bases. There are 13 residues in the CDR3. With V trimmed by 8 bases and J by 3 bases, 7 bases remained unmatched. Germline CDR1 reads SNHLY; CDR2 reads FYNNEI. CDR3 DNA sequence: TGTGCCAGCGGCGAGACAGGGTACTACGAGCAGTACTTC. Its translation: CASGETGYYEQYF.

This chain joins TRBV2 and TRBJ1-3, with D perhaps TRBD1 (6 bases). Germline V gene lookup returns CDR1 SNHLY and CDR2 FYNNEI. V lost 1 base to trimming and J lost 11 bases, with 18 bases between them. This CDR3 has 15 amino acids. The CDR3 DNA reads TGTGCCAGCAGTGAAGTGGGGGCAGGTGTTTACGCCATATATTTT. This sequence encodes CASSEVGAGVYAIYF.

This chain joins TRBV4-1 and TRBJ1-5, with D uncertain. Per the germline V gene, CDR1 is MGHRA and CDR2 is YSYEKL. V was clipped by 1 base and J by 0 bases, with 4 bases between them. CDR3 length equals 14 residues. As DNA, the CDR3 is TGCGCCAGCAGCCAAGTCGGTAGCAATCAGCCCCAGCATTTT. This translates into CASSQVGSNQPQHF.

The V call is TRBV7-8, the J call TRBJ1-6; the D gene is possibly TRBD1 (5 bases). The CDR3 is 18 residues long. V was trimmed by 0 bases and J by 6 bases, leaving 18 bases between them. Germline V CDR1 and CDR2: SGHVS, FQNEAQ. The chain's CDR3 is CASSLAPGQGRGNSPLHF. CDR3 DNA sequence: TGTGCCAGCAGCTTAGCGCCTGGACAAGGCCGGGGTAATTCACCCCTCCACTTT.

This clone was detected once. The chain combines TRBV7-9 with TRBJ2-7; 9 nucleotides align to TRBD1. The CDR3 has 14 amino acids. J lost 3 bases, V lost 6 bases, and 6 bases had no gene match. Germline V CDR1 and CDR2: SEHNR, FQNEAQ (reference sequence). CDR3 loop: CASSWGQGLYEQYF. CDR3 in DNA: TGTGCCAGCAGTTGGGGACAGGGACTCTACGAGCAGTACTTC.

This chain links TRBV19 with TRBJ1-4; no definite D call. Germline lookup yields CDR1 LNHDA and CDR2 SQIVND (reference sequence). Trimming removed 8 bases from V and 5 bases from J, with 15 bases in between. This CDR3 is 14 amino acids long. CDR3 loop: CASGPRPYNEKLFF. CDR3 DNA sequence: TGTGCCAGTGGACCTCGGCCATACAATGAAAAACTGTTTTTT.

This chain uses TRBV12-3 or TRBV12-4 with TRBJ2-5; the match to TRBD1 covers 7 bases. The CDR3 has 13 amino acids. Unmatched junction bases numbered 4, after V lost 6 bases and J lost 3 bases. The CDR3 DNA follows: TGTGCCAGCAGGGCCGGGACAGAAGAGACCCAGTACTTC. Its protein product is CASRAGTEETQYF.

The chain links TRBV28 to TRBJ1-4, with 7 bases lining up with TRBD1. This CDR3 region has 12 residues. V lost 11 bases and J lost 9; bases outside the gene matches: 9. The germline gives CDR1 MDHEN, CDR2 SYDVKM. CDR3 nucleotides: TGTGCCGTTGAACCAGGGGGGAAAAAACTGTTTTTT. Translating gives CAVEPGGKKLFF.

This clone is a singleton in its sample. The rearrangement uses TRBV5-4 and TRBJ1-1; D unclear. The V and J ends lost 2 bases and 2 bases respectively, with 10 bases between them. Germline-derived CDR1 and CDR2 are SGHNT and YYREEE (reference sequence). The CDR3 has 14 residues. Here the CDR3 DNA reads TGTGCCAGCAGCTTAACGACACTAAACACTGAAGCTTTCTTT. Protein product: CASSLTTLNTEAFF.

The CDR3 sequence is CASSDGANNSPLHF. The CDR3 DNA reads TGTGCCAGCAGCGACGGGGCCAATAATTCACCCCTCCACTTT. V is TRBV5-4 and J is TRBJ1-6; tentative D call: TRBD1 (5 bases). Trimming left V 4 bases short and J 5 bases short, with 10 bases between. The CDR3 is 14 amino acids. The germline V gene has CDR1 SGHNT and CDR2 YYREEE (reference sequence).

This chain links TRBV9 with TRBJ2-7; D unclear. This CDR3 is 15 amino acids long. In germline, CDR1 is SGDLS, CDR2 YYNGEE. V was shortened by 0 bases and J by 2 bases, with 12 bases between the two germline ends. Here the CDR3 DNA reads TGTGCCAGCAGCGTAGATTCCCTTGGACCCTACGAGCAGTACTTC. It is translated as CASSVDSLGPYEQYF.

The CDR3 nucleotides are TGCGCCAGCAGCTGGGACACCATGCGAGGGACCCAGTACTTC. It codes for CASSWDTMRGTQYF. The chain employs TRBV5-1 and TRBJ2-5; D perhaps matches TRBD1 (6 bases). The CDR3 spans 14 residues. Deletions cut 3 bases from V and 7 bases from J, with 16 bases between. Germline V gene sequence: CDR1 SGHRS, CDR2 YFSETQ. Full variable domain (missing parts from reference TRBV5-1 and TRBJ2-5): KAGVTQTPRYLIKTRGQQVTLSCSPISGHRSVSWYQQTPGQGLQFLFEYFSETQRNKGNFPGRFSGRQFSNSRSEMNVSTLELGDSALYLCASSWDTMRGTQYFGPGTRLLVL.